The next 25 T cell receptor beta chains were all read from a single sample in a study of cytomegalovirus exposure and HLA in healthy donors listed by TCRdb under 2017. The library was obtained by the immunoSEQ multiplex PCR assay. A mixture of 60 forward primers for TCR Vbeta segments and 13 reverse primers for TCR Jbeta segments was used in the multiplex PCR. TCRdb provides this immuneACCESS table in a form limited to in-frame rearrangements. Some clones are lacking; in checked studies, under half of them reflect an unresolved V gene, and why the rest are absent is not known. The table for this sample lists around 92,000 clones; around 82% of them were counted only once. The ten largest make up over 2% of the sample. The sequencing sample was made of PBMCs. Receptor source: a young man in good health and CMV-seronegative.

The chain combines TRBV19 with TRBJ1-4; D remains ambiguous. CDR3 length equals 15 residues. The germline gives CDR1 LNHDA, CDR2 SQIVND (reference sequence). Trimming took off 0 bases at V and 8 bases at J, with 13 bases between the two ends. For the CDR3, the DNA is TGTGCCAGTAGTATAGACTCCGGGCAGCGGGAAAAACTGTTTTTT. Protein: CASSIDSGQREKLFF.

V gene TRBV5-1 combines with J gene TRBJ2-2; maybe TRBD1 (6 bases). The V and J ends lost 1 base and 2 bases respectively, with 15 bases between them. The CDR3 has 17 residues. In germline, CDR1 is SGHRS, CDR2 YFSETQ. As DNA, the CDR3 is TGCGCCAGCAGCTTGAGATGGACCAGGGGAAACACCGGGGAGCTGTTTTTT. This translates into CASSLRWTRGNTGELFF.

The chain links TRBV7-9 to TRBJ2-7; the match to TRBD1 covers 10 bases. V dropped 2 bases and J dropped 5; count of bases not matched to a gene: 15. The CDR3 is 18 residues long. Germline V gene data show CDR1 as SEHNR and CDR2 as FQNEAQ (reference sequence). The CDR3 loop reads CASSLLGSLGDRGHEQYF. The DNA of the CDR3 is TGTGCCAGCAGCTTATTGGGGTCTTTAGGGGACAGGGGTCACGAGCAGTACTTC.

The rearrangement links TRBV13 to TRBJ1-3; D is unclear. The CDR3 is 16 amino acids. Trimming stripped 5 bases from V and 0 bases from J, with 14 bases between. CDR1 is PRHDT, CDR2 FYEKMQ, per germline (reference sequence). In DNA, the CDR3 is TGTGCCAGCAGCCCCCTAACCCGCCTCTCTGGAAACACCATATATTTT. It translates to CASSPLTRLSGNTIYF.

Here the CDR3 reads CASSYFETQYF. The CDR3 DNA is TGTGCCAGCAGCTACTTCGAGACCCAGTACTTC. The V call is TRBV7-9, the J call TRBJ2-5, with D uncertain. The V and J ends lost 4 bases and 5 bases respectively, with 5 bases between them. Germline lookup yields CDR1 SEHNR and CDR2 FQNEAQ (reference sequence). The CDR3 runs to 11 residues.

This chain connects TRBV5-5 to TRBJ1-2; D gene unclear. From germline, CDR1 is SGHKS and CDR2 YYEKEE (reference sequence). The CDR3 is made up of 13 amino acids. Trimming pared 3 bases from V and 7 bases from J, leaving 13 bases between. The CDR3 is CASSSRVGGGYTF. The CDR3 DNA is TGTGCCAGCAGCTCGCGCGTGGGAGGTGGCTACACCTTC.

The chain links TRBV11-3 to TRBJ2-2, with 10 bases aligning to TRBD1. The length of the CDR3 is 15 residues. Trimming took 1 base from V and 7 from J; bases not matched to a gene: 3. Germline V gene data show CDR1 as SGHNT and CDR2 as YENEEA. The CDR3 reads CASSLGQGAFGELFF. CDR3 DNA sequence: TGTGCCAGCAGCTTAGGACAGGGGGCATTCGGGGAGCTGTTTTTT.

This sequence joins TRBV5-1 and TRBJ2-2; 9 bases are a match to TRBD1. This CDR3 comprises 16 residues. Germline loops: CDR1 SGHRS, CDR2 YFSETQ. V lost 3 bases, J lost 0 bases, and 3 bases stayed unmatched. CDR3 in amino acids: CASSSGTGSNTGELFF. As DNA, the CDR3 is TGCGCCAGCAGCTCAGGGACAGGGTCGAACACCGGGGAGCTGTTTTTT.

The genes are TRBV5-1 and TRBJ1-4; 12 bases map to TRBD1. V gave up 4 bases and J gave up 2 bases; unmatched junction bases: 9. From germline, CDR1 is SGHRS and CDR2 YFSETQ. CDR3 length: 18 amino acids. CDR3 bases: TGCGCCAGCAGCATAGCCGGGACAGGGGGCGCGACTAATGAAAAACTGTTTTTT. Translated: CASSIAGTGGATNEKLFF.

The CDR3 sequence is CARPPRDNQPQHF. Written as DNA, the CDR3 is TGTGCCAGGCCCCCCAGGGATAATCAGCCCCAGCATTTT. This chain links TRBV14 with TRBJ1-5, with TRBD1 as a possible D gene (5 bases). Trimming took 9 bases from V and 4 from J, leaving 13 bases between them. Germline V lookup: CDR1 SGHDN, CDR2 FVKESK. CDR3 length equals 13 residues.

This chain joins TRBV19 and TRBJ2-2, with TRBD2 identical over 8 bases. The CDR3 is 15 residues long. CDR1 is LNHDA and CDR2 is SQIVND in the germline V gene (reference sequence). V lost 5 bases and J lost 3; bases outside the gene matches: 5. CDR3 sequence: CASSRTGGDTGELFF. CDR3 nucleotides: TGTGCCAGTAGTCGGACGGGGGGGGACACCGGGGAGCTGTTTTTT.

The V gene is TRBV12-5, the J gene TRBJ1-2, with 8 positions matching TRBD1. This CDR3 region has 13 residues. Germline V gene sequence: CDR1 LGHNT, CDR2 FRNRAP. The J segment lost 3 bases and the V segment lost 3 bases, leaving 0 bases of the junction unmatched. In DNA form, the CDR3 reads TGTGCTAGTGGTTTCAGGGGGCACTATGGCTACACCTTC. Translating gives CASGFRGHYGYTF.

V gene TRBV5-1 combines with J gene TRBJ1-6, with TRBD1 matching over 11 bases. The V segment lost 3 bases and the J segment 0 bases; nucleotides outside the gene matches: 2. From germline, CDR1 is SGHRS and CDR2 YFSETQ. CDR3 length equals 17 residues. This CDR3 reads CASSWDRGSSYNSPLHF. CDR3 coding DNA: TGCGCCAGCAGCTGGGACAGGGGGAGCTCCTATAATTCACCCCTCCACTTT. Filled out from reference TRBV5-1 and TRBJ1-6, the complete variable domain reads KAGVTQTPRYLIKTRGQQVTLSCSPISGHRSVSWYQQTPGQGLQFLFEYFSETQRNKGNFPGRFSGRQFSNSRSEMNVSTLELGDSALYLCASSWDRGSSYNSPLHFGNGTRLTVT.

The genes are TRBV5-1 and TRBJ2-2; 13 bases are a match to TRBD2. The V gene's germline CDR1 is SGHRS and CDR2 YFSETQ. V trimming: 6 bases; J trimming: 0 bases; junction bases outside the gene matches: 11. The length of the CDR3 is 19 residues. CDR3 amino acids: CASTPGLAGYLPNTGELFF. Written as DNA, the CDR3 is TGCGCCAGCACTCCGGGACTAGCGGGGTACCTACCGAACACCGGGGAGCTGTTTTTT.

The chain uses TRBV2 and TRBJ1-2, with 9 bases fitting TRBD1. J lost 7 bases, V lost 4 bases, and 7 bases had no gene match. The CDR3 is 14 residues long. Per germline, CDR1 SNHLY and CDR2 FYNNEI. CDR3 nucleotide sequence: TGTGCCAGCAGTGGTGAACAGGGGGCGCGTGGCTACACCTTC. Protein product: CASSGEQGARGYTF.

There are a few counts of this clone. The V call is TRBV6-1, the J call TRBJ2-7; 7 bases line up with TRBD1. J lost 3 bases, V lost 6 bases, and 5 bases had no gene match. Germline lookup yields CDR1 MNHNS and CDR2 SASEGT. This CDR3 contains 13 residues. CDR3 DNA: TGTGCCAGCAGCGAACACAGGGGCTACGAGCAGTACTTC. Its translation is CASSEHRGYEQYF.

CDR3 sequence reads: CASSLQVYSGNTIYF. CDR3 DNA: TGTGCCAGCAGCTTACAGGTATACTCTGGAAACACCATATATTTT. This chain connects TRBV11-2 to TRBJ1-3; D call uncertain. V lost 2 bases to trimming and J lost 0 bases, with 8 bases between them. This CDR3 region has 15 residues. Germline lookup yields CDR1 SGHAT and CDR2 FQNNGV.

The rearrangement joins TRBV2 to TRBJ1-2; D is unresolved. The germline V gene encodes CDR1 SNHLY and CDR2 FYNNEI. The V end was cut by 5 bases, the J end by 8 bases, with 15 bases between. CDR3 length equals 13 residues. The CDR3 DNA reads TGTGCCAGCAGTACCACTGCGCACGAGGGCTACACCTTC. Translating it yields CASSTTAHEGYTF.

This chain uses TRBV5-1 with TRBJ2-3; 7 nucleotides agree with TRBD2. Germline CDR1 reads SGHRS; CDR2 reads YFSETQ. This CDR3 comprises 16 residues. The trim removed 4 bases at V and 0 bases at J, leaving 8 bases unmatched. CDR3 protein: CASSIPTSPSTDTQYF. The DNA for the CDR3 is TGCGCCAGCAGCATCCCGACTAGCCCTAGCACAGATACGCAGTATTTT.

A single count supports this clone. Germline and junction disagree at one end, which may indicate a read error. The genes are TRBV7-9 and TRBJ2-3; D unclear. The CDR3 is 14 amino acids. Germline values: CDR1 SEHNR, CDR2 FQNEAQ (reference sequence). CDR3 in amino acids: CSSSLRPSTDTQYF. The CDR3, as DNA: TGTTCCAGCAGCCTGCGCCCCAGCACAGATACGCAGTATTTT.

This clone has more than one count but fewer than ten. V is TRBV27 and J is TRBJ1-1, with D possibly being TRBD1 (6 bases). This CDR3 region has 12 residues. Trimming cost V 6 bases and J 8 bases, with 13 bases left between them. Germline V gives CDR1 MNHEY, CDR2 SMNVEV (reference sequence). CDR3 in DNA: TGTGCCAGCAGGGGGACAAGGTCAGAAGCTTTCTTT. It encodes CASRGTRSEAFF.

The chain couples TRBV5-6 to TRBJ1-3; D unclear. This CDR3 comprises 14 residues. V lost 0 bases and J lost 3, with 7 bases in between. Per germline, CDR1 SGHDT and CDR2 YYEEEE. The CDR3 is CASSLGQVGNTIYF. DNA of the CDR3: TGTGCCAGCAGCTTGGGGCAGGTTGGAAACACCATATATTTT. The full variable domain, its missing parts supplied by reference TRBV5-6 and TRBJ1-3, is DAGVTQSPTHLIKTRGQQVTLRCSPKSGHDTVSWYQQALGQGPQFIFQYYEEEERQRGNFPDRFSGHQFPNYSSELNVNALLLGDSALYLCASSLGQVGNTIYFGEGSWLTVV.

The V and J genes are TRBV7-3 and TRBJ1-1; 10 bases fit TRBD1. Trimming took 5 bases from V and 3 from J; bases not matched to a gene: 6. In germline, CDR1 is SGHTA, CDR2 FQGTGA. The CDR3 spans 15 residues. CDR3 in DNA: TGTGCCAGCAGCCAGGACAGGGGGAGGCACACTGAAGCTTTCTTT. This sequence encodes CASSQDRGRHTEAFF.

The CDR3 DNA reads TGTGCCAGCAGCGAACGGGGTTTGAACACTGAAGCTTTCTTT. Its translation is CASSERGLNTEAFF. The V gene is TRBV5-5, the J gene TRBJ1-1, with D unclear. Looked up from germline, CDR1 is SGHKS and CDR2 is YYEKEE (reference sequence). This CDR3 is built from 14 residues. V was clipped by 4 bases and J by 0 bases, with 10 bases between them.

The gene calls are TRBV2 and TRBJ2-7, with D perhaps matching TRBD1 (5 bases). V lost 1 base and J lost 10, with 14 bases in between. The CDR3 sequence is 13 residues long. CDR1 is SNHLY and CDR2 is FYNNEI in the germline V gene. CDR3 protein: CASSEGLAGNQYF. The CDR3 coding sequence is TGTGCCAGCAGTGAAGGGTTGGCAGGGAATCAGTACTTC.